These 18 T cell receptor beta chains were all obtained from the same sample, sequenced in a study of CD8+ T cells in alopecia areata. Once RNA had been extracted, it was reverse transcribed into cDNA to act as the sequencing template. The method was immunoSEQ multiplex PCR; TCRdb's version includes in-frame clones alone and lacks a portion of them. The sample includes fewer than 350,000 clones, roughly 64% of them seen just once. Treatment described: oral pan-JAK inhibitor, 5-10 mg twice daily. This specimen was CD4+ T cells sorted from blood, taken at week 24, from a patient treated with tofacitinib. Receptors were obtained from a human donor with alopecia areata.

The J gene is TRBJ2-7, the V gene TRBV29-1; D possibly corresponds to TRBD1 (6 bases). Germline values: CDR1 SQVTM, CDR2 ANQGSEA. The CDR3 length is 14 residues. Trimming took 1 base from V and 2 from J, leaving 12 bases between them. The DNA for the CDR3 is TGCAGCGTTGAAGTGAACAGGGCCACCTACGAGCAGTACTTC. It yields the protein CSVEVNRATYEQYF.

The chain couples TRBV4-1 to TRBJ1-1; 11 nucleotides match TRBD1. Unmatched junction bases numbered 18, after V lost 8 bases and J lost 10 bases. The CDR3 totals 16 residues. CDR1 is MGHRA, CDR2 YSYEKL, per germline. CDR3 sequence reads: CASAAHRGQGVLVAFF. The CDR3 DNA is TGCGCCAGCGCGGCGCATAGGGGACAGGGGGTCCTAGTAGCTTTCTTT.

The rearrangement uses TRBV30 and TRBJ1-2; D is unresolved. The CDR3 covers 13 residues. Trimming took off 3 bases at V and 2 bases at J, with 10 bases between the two ends. Germline V gene lookup returns CDR1 GTSNPN and CDR2 SVGIG (reference sequence). The CDR3 here is CAWSASENYGYTF. The CDR3 DNA follows: TGTGCCTGGAGCGCCAGCGAGAACTATGGCTACACCTTC.

This clone occurred a few times. This rearrangement joins TRBV6-5 to TRBJ2-7; D assignment may be TRBD1 or TRBD2 (6 bases each). With 8 bases removed from V and 4 bases from J, the gap between germline ends came to 15 bases. The CDR3 length is 13 residues. Germline CDR1 and CDR2: MNHEY and SVGAGI. The CDR3 reads CASCRGPSYEQYF. The CDR3 nucleotides are TGTGCCAGCTGCCGGGGGCCGTCGTACGAGCAGTACTTC.

The gene calls are TRBV30 and TRBJ2-3; D not certain. Trimming removed 0 bases from V and 5 bases from J, with 15 bases in between. The germline CDR1 and CDR2 sequences are GTSNPN and SVGIG (reference sequence). The CDR3 spans 15 residues. In nucleotides, the CDR3 is TGTGCCTGGAGTGTAGGGTTCTCGGCCCAAGATACGCAGTATTTT. Amino acid sequence: CAWSVGFSAQDTQYF. Drawing the rest from reference TRBV30 and TRBJ2-3, the complete variable domain is SQTIHQWPATLVQPVGSPLSLECTVEGTSNPNLYWYRQAAGRGLQLLFYSVGIGQISSEVPQNLSASRPQDRQFILSSKKLLLSDSGFYLCAWSVGFSAQDTQYFGPGTRLTVL.

This clone has only a few counts. The chain uses TRBV7-2 and TRBJ1-1; no clear D. V was shortened by 5 bases and J by 11 bases, with 21 bases between the two germline ends. Germline assignment: CDR1 SGHTA and CDR2 FQGNSA. There are 14 residues in the CDR3. Here the CDR3 reads CASSPGSGSLKAFF. In DNA, the CDR3 is TGTGCCAGCAGCCCGGGGTCCGGGTCGCTTAAGGCTTTCTTT.

The chain links TRBV4-3 to TRBJ1-1; possibly TRBD1 for D (5 bases). The CDR3 loop spans 13 amino acids. V was cut by 4 bases and J by 1 base, with 7 bases left in between. In germline, CDR1 is LGHNA, CDR2 YSLEER. CDR3 sequence reads: CASSRTGNTEAFF. Here the CDR3 DNA reads TGCGCCAGCAGCCGTACAGGGAACACTGAAGCTTTCTTT.

V usage is TRBV4-1 and J usage is TRBJ1-2, with 10 nucleotides matching TRBD1. Germline values: CDR1 MGHRA, CDR2 YSYEKL. CDR3 length equals 18 residues. V was pared by 3 bases and J by 4 bases, with 14 bases of the junction left unmatched. The CDR3 DNA reads TGCGCCAGCAGCCACAACCGGGACAGGGGCGTAACAAGCTATGGCTACACCTTC. Protein: CASSHNRDRGVTSYGYTF.

Only a few counts were recorded for this clone. The chain links TRBV30 to TRBJ1-1; D ambiguous. The CDR3 has 12 amino acids. V dropped 3 bases and J dropped 4 bases, with 9 bases sitting between them. Germline V lookup: CDR1 GTSNPN, CDR2 SVGIG (reference sequence). CDR3 region: CAWSQDSTEAFF. The CDR3, as DNA: TGTGCCTGGAGCCAAGATAGCACTGAAGCTTTCTTT. The full variable domain, rest sourced from reference TRBV30 and TRBJ1-1, is SQTIHQWPATLVQPVGSPLSLECTVEGTSNPNLYWYRQAAGRGLQLLFYSVGIGQISSEVPQNLSASRPQDRQFILSSKKLLLSDSGFYLCAWSQDSTEAFFGQGTRLTVV.

This clone was picked up a small number of times. The chain uses TRBV29-1 and TRBJ2-5; D not resolved. The germline V gene encodes CDR1 SQVTM and CDR2 ANQGSEA. V lost 5 bases and J 5 bases, leaving 9 bases between the germline ends. The CDR3 is made up of 11 amino acids. CDR3 nucleotide sequence: TGCAGCGTTACGAAAGGGGAGACCCAGTACTTC. This encodes CSVTKGETQYF.

This clone was seen more than once but under ten times. The V and J genes are TRBV7-9 and TRBJ1-2; D call uncertain. Germline CDR1 is SEHNR and CDR2 is FQNEAQ (reference sequence). Trimming pared 5 bases from V and 6 bases from J, leaving 13 bases between. The CDR3 length is 13 residues. CDR3 coding DNA: TGTGCCAGCAGCCCCGAGGCAGTCAATGGCTACACCTTC. Its protein is CASSPEAVNGYTF.

The gene calls are TRBV7-2 and TRBJ2-3, with 8 bases lining up with TRBD1. The CDR3 totals 16 residues. CDR1 and CDR2 (germline): SGHTA, FQGNSA. V lost 8 bases to trimming and J lost 5 bases; unmatched junction nucleotides: 15. CDR3 amino acids: CASLPTRGQGGDTQYF. The CDR3 nucleotides are TGTGCCAGCCTACCAACCCGCGGACAGGGAGGAGATACGCAGTATTTT.

The sample holds a few counts of this clone. This rearrangement joins TRBV15 to TRBJ2-7; TRBD1 aligns across 7 bases. This CDR3 has 15 amino acids. Germline lookup yields CDR1 LNHNV and CDR2 YYDKDF (reference sequence). After removal of 2 bases from V and 5 bases from J, the junction contained 9 bases not matched to a gene. Here the CDR3 DNA reads TGTGCCACCAGCAGACCTGACAGGGACCGTCACGAGCAGTACTTC. Encoded protein: CATSRPDRDRHEQYF.

This clone was found a few times. J is TRBJ2-6 and V is TRBV11-1, with D possibly TRBD1 on 5 matching bases. The CDR3 runs 16 residues. Germline V gives CDR1 SGHAT, CDR2 FQDESV (reference sequence). V lost 3 bases to trimming and J lost 2 bases, with 11 bases between them. The DNA of the CDR3 is TGTGCCAGCAGCTTTACCAGGGTGCCTGGGGCCAACGTCCTGACTTTC. Its translation is CASSFTRVPGANVLTF.

This clone was counted only a few times. J is TRBJ1-4 and V is TRBV7-9; D is unclear. The CDR3 is 15 amino acids. The germline gives CDR1 SEHNR, CDR2 FQNEAQ (reference sequence). The V gene lost 1 base and the J gene lost 1 base, with 7 bases spanning the gap. The CDR3 here is CASSLEGRTNEKLFF. CDR3 bases: TGTGCCAGCAGCTTAGAGGGTAGAACTAATGAAAAACTGTTTTTT.

This clone came up once. The chain couples TRBV5-1 to TRBJ1-5; 8 bases agree with TRBD1. V was pared by 2 bases and J by 7 bases, with 5 bases of the junction left unmatched. CDR3 length: 14 residues. In germline, CDR1 is SGHRS, CDR2 YFSETQ. The CDR3, as DNA: TGCGCCAGCAGCTTCGGACAGGGCCAACAGCCCCAGCATTTT. Translated: CASSFGQGQQPQHF.

This chain joins TRBV10-3 and TRBJ1-2; TRBD1 might be the D (5 bases). Germline assignment: CDR1 ENHRY and CDR2 SYGVKD. The CDR3 consists of 15 residues. The germline V and J ends were trimmed by 6 bases and 7 bases, with 21 bases remaining between them. The chain's CDR3 is CAIRNFRKPGGGYTF. CDR3 sequence (DNA): TGTGCCATCAGAAACTTTAGGAAGCCCGGGGGTGGCTACACCTTC.

V usage is TRBV7-9 and J usage is TRBJ2-3; possibly TRBD1 or TRBD2 for D (5 bases each). The CDR3 contains 17 residues. V dropped 1 base and J dropped 4 bases, with 18 bases sitting between them. From germline, CDR1 is SEHNR and CDR2 FQNEAQ (reference sequence). In nucleotides, the CDR3 is TGTGCCAGCAGCTTAGGCGACGGGGCCCCGCAGGCAGATACGCAGTATTTT. The encoded protein is CASSLGDGAPQADTQYF.